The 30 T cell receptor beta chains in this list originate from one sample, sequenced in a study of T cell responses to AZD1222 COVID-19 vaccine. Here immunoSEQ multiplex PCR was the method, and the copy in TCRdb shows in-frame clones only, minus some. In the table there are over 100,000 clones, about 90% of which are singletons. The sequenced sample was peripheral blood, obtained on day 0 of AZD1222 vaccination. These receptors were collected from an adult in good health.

Written as DNA, the CDR3 is TGCGCCAGCAGTCGGGACAGGGGGATGAGATCTGAAGCTTTCTTT. It codes for CASSRDRGMRSEAFF. This chain uses TRBV10-1 with TRBJ1-1, with 11 bases matching TRBD1. The length of the CDR3 is 15 residues. Germline loops: CDR1 WNHNN, CDR2 SYGVQD (reference sequence). With V trimmed by 5 bases and J by 6 bases, 8 bases remained unmatched.

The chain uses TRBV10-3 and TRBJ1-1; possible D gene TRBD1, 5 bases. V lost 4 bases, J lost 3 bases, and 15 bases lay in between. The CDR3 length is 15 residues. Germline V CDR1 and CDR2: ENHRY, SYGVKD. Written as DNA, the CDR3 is TGTGCCATCAGTGTTCAGGGTGGGGGTGACACTGAAGCTTTCTTT. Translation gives CAISVQGGGDTEAFF.

The CDR3 sequence is CASSLLAGQETQYF. The CDR3 DNA reads as TGTGCCAGCAGCCTCTTAGCGGGGCAGGAGACCCAGTACTTC. The V call is TRBV11-2, the J call TRBJ2-5; the match to TRBD2 covers 8 bases. CDR1 is SGHAT and CDR2 is FQNNGV in the germline V gene. CDR3 size: 14 residues. V shed 5 bases, J shed 5 bases, and the junction held 7 bases outside the gene matches.

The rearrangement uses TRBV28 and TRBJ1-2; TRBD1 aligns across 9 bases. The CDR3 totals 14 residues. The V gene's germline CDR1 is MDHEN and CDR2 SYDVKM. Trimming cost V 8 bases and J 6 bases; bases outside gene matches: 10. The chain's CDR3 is CASLPGQGSHGYTF. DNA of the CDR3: TGTGCCAGCCTCCCGGGACAGGGAAGCCATGGCTACACCTTC.

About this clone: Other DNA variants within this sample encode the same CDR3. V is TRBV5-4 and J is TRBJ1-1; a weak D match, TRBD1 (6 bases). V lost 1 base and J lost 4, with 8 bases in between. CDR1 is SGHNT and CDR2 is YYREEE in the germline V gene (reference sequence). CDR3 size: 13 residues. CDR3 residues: CASSLLGGTEAFF. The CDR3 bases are TGTGCCAGCAGCTTGTTAGGGGGCACTGAAGCTTTCTTT.

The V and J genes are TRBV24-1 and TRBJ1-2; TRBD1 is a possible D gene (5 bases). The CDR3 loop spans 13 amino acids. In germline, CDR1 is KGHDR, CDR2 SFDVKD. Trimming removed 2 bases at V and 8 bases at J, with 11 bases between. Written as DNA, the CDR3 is TGTGCCACCAGTGATTACGAGGGACGCGGCTACACCTTC. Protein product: CATSDYEGRGYTF.

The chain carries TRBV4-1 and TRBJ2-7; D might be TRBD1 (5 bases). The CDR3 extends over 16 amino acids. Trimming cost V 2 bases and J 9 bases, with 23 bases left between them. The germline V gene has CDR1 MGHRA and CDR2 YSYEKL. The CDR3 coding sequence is TGCGCCAGCAGCCAAACAGGCGCTCCCTCTGGTGTGCCGCAGTACTTC. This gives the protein CASSQTGAPSGVPQYF.

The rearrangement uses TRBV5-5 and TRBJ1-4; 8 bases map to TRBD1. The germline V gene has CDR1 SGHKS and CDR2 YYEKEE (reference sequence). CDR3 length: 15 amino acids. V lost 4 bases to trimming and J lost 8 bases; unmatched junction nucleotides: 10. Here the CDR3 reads CASSLRGQVEEKLFF. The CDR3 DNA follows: TGTGCCAGCAGCCTAAGGGGACAGGTGGAAGAAAAACTGTTTTTT.

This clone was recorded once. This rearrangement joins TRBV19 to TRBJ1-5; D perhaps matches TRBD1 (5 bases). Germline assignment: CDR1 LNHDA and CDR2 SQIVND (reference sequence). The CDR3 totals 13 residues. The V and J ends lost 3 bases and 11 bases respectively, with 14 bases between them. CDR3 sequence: CASSMGRGGAQHF. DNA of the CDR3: TGTGCCAGTAGTATGGGCCGTGGGGGGGCCCAGCATTTT.

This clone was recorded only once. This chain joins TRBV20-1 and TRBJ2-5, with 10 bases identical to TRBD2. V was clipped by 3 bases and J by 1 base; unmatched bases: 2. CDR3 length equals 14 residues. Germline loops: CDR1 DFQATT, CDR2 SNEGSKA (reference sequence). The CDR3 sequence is CSASASGGQETQYF. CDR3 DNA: TGCAGTGCTAGTGCTAGCGGGGGCCAAGAGACCCAGTACTTC.

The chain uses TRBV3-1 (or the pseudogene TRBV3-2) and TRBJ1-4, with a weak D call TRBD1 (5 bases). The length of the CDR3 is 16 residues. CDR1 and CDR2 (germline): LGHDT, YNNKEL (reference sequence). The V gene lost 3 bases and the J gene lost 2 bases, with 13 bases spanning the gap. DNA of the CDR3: TGTGCCAGCAGCCAGGGGACGGCTGTGACTAATGAAAAACTGTTTTTT. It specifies CASSQGTAVTNEKLFF.

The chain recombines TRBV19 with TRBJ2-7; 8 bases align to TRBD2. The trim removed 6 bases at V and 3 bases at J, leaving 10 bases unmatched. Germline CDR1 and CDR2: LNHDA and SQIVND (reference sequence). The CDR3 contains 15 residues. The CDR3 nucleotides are TGTGCCAGTAGGGGTCCCGAGAGCGGGGGCTACGAGCAGTACTTC. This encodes CASRGPESGGYEQYF.

The CDR3 DNA reads TGCGCCAGCAGCTTGGACGGGACAGGTGAAGCTTTCTTT. This sequence encodes CASSLDGTGEAFF. The chain recombines TRBV5-1 with TRBJ1-1; TRBD1 matches at 8 bases. The CDR3 has 13 amino acids. The V gene end was trimmed by 0 bases and the J gene end by 7 bases; junction bases not matched to a gene: 2. Germline CDR1 and CDR2: SGHRS and YFSETQ.

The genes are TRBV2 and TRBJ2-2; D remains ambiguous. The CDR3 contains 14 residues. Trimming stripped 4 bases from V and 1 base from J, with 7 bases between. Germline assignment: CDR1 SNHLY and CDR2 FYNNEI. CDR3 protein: CASSGRRNTGELFF. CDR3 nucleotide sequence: TGTGCCAGCAGTGGTCGGAGGAACACCGGGGAGCTGTTTTTT. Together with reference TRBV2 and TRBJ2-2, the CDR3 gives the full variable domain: EPEVTQTPSHQVTQMGQEVILRCVPISNHLYFYWYRQILGQKVEFLVSFYNNEISEKSEIFDDQFSVERPDGSNFTLKIRSTKLEDSAMYFCASSGRRNTGELFFGEGSRLTVL.

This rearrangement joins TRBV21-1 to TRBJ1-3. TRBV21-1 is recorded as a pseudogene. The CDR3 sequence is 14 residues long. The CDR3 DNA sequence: TGTGCCACGGCAGAGGGTCGAACGGGAAACACCATATATTTT. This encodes CATAEGRTGNTIYF.

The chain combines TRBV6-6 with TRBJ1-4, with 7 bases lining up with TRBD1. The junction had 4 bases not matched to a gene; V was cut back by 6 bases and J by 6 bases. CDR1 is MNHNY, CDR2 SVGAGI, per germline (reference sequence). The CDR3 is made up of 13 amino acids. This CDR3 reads CASREGQHEKLFF. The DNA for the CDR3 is TGTGCCAGCAGGGAGGGACAGCATGAAAAACTGTTTTTT.

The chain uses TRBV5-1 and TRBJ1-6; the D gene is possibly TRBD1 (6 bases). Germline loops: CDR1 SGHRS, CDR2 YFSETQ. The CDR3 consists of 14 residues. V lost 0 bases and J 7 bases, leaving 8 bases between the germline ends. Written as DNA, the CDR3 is TGCGCCAGCAGCTTGGTTCAGGGGAATTCACCCCTCCACTTT. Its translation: CASSLVQGNSPLHF.

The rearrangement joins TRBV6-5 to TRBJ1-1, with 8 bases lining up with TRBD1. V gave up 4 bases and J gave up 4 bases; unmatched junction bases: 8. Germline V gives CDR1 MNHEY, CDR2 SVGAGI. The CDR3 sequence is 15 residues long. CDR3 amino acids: CASSSGQGLITEAFF. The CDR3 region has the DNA TGTGCCAGCAGTTCCGGACAGGGTTTGATCACTGAAGCTTTCTTT.

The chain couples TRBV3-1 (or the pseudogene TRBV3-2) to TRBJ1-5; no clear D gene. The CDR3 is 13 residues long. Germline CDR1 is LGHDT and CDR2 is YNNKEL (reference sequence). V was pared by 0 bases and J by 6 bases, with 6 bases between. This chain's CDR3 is CASSQDGGQPQHF. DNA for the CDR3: TGTGCCAGCAGCCAAGATGGAGGTCAGCCCCAGCATTTT.

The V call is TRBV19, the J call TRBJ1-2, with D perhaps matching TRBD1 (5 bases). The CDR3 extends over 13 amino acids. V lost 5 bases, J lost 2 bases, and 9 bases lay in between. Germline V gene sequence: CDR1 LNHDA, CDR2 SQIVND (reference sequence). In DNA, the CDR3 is TGTGCCAGTAGTCCCGGGACCAACTATGGCTACACCTTC. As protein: CASSPGTNYGYTF.

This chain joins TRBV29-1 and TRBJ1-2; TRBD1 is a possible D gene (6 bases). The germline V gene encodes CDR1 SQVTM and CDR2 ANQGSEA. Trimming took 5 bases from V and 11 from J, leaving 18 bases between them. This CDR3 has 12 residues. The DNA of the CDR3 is TGCAGCGTTTACAGGGAATCGCGGCGGTACACCTTC. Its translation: CSVYRESRRYTF.

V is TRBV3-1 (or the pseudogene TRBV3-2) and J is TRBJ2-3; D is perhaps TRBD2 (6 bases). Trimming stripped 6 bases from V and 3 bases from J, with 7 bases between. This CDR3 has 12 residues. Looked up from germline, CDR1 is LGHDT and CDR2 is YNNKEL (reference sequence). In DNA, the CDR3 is TGTGCCAGCAGGCGGGGAACAGATACGCAGTATTTT. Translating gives CASRRGTDTQYF.

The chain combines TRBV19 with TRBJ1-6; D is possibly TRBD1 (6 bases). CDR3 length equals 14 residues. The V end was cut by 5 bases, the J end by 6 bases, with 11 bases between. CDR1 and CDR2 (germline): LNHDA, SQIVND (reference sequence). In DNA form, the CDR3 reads TGTGCCAGTAGTGCCGGGGACACTAATTCACCCCTCCACTTT. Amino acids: CASSAGDTNSPLHF.

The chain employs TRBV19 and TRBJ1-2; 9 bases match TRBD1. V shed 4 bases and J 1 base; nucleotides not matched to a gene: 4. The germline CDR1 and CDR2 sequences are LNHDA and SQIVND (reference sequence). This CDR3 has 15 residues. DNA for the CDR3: TGTGCCAGTAGTACTAGGGGACAGGGTAACTATGGCTACACCTTC. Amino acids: CASSTRGQGNYGYTF.

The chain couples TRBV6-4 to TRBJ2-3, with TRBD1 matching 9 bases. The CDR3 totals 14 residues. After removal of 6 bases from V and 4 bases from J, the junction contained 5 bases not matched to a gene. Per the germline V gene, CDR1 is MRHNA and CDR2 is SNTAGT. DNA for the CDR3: TGTGCCAGCAGCTTAGACAGGGGGGCAGATACGCAGTATTTT. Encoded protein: CASSLDRGADTQYF.

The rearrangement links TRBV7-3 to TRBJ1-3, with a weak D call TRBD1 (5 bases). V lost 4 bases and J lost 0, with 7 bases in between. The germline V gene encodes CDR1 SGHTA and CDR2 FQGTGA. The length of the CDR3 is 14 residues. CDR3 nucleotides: TGTGCCAGCAGCTCCGACAGCTCTGGAAACACCATATATTTT. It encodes CASSSDSSGNTIYF.

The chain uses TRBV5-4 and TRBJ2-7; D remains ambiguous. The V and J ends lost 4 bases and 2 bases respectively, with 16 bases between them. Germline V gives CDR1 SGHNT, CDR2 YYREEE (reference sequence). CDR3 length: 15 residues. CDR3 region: CASSRNVAFTYEQYF. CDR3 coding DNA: TGTGCCAGCAGCCGAAACGTGGCTTTTACCTACGAGCAGTACTTC. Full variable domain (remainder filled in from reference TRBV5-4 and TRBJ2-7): ETGVTQSPTHLIKTRGQQVTLRCSSQSGHNTVSWYQQALGQGPQFIFQYYREEENGRGNFPPRFSGLQFPNYSSELNVNALELDDSALYLCASSRNVAFTYEQYFGPGTRLTVT.

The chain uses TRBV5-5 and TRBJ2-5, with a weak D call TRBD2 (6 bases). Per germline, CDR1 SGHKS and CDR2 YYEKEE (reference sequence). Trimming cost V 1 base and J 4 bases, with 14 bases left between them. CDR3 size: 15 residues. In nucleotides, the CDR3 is TGTGCCAGCAGCTTGTCATCTACGGGAGCAGAGACCCAGTACTTC. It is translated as CASSLSSTGAETQYF.

As DNA, the CDR3 is TGTGCCAGCAGCGATAGGACAGACCAAGAGACCCAGTACTTC. Amino acid sequence: CASSDRTDQETQYF. The rearrangement uses TRBV2 and TRBJ2-5; D is perhaps TRBD1 (6 bases). The germline V gene encodes CDR1 SNHLY and CDR2 FYNNEI. This CDR3 is 14 amino acids long. Trimming stripped 6 bases from V and 0 bases from J, with 11 bases between.

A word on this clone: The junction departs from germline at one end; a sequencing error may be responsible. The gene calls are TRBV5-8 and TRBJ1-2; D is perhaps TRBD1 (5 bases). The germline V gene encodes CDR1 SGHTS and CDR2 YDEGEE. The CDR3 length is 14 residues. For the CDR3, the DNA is TGTGCCAGCAGCCTCCCGAGGGGCGGCTATGGCTATACCTTC. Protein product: CASSLPRGGYGYTF.